The sequence of this T cell receptor beta chain was determined in a study of blood T cell repertoires in COVID-19. Overall study context: Sources were T cells, B-cell-depleted T cells, or PBMCs; the material itself was cDNA or gDNA.

Authors' analysis steps: Estimation of nucleated cell counts relied on the amplification of reference gene primers. The assay was immunoSEQ multiplex PCR, and TCRdb's table has in-frame clones only and misses some. The DNA gave D and trimming, while V, J and clone size come from that table. The profile shows some 45,000 clones, 85% to 90% of them singletons. Sequences were obtained from peripheral blood. This TCR was sampled from a human donor in a cohort sampled during active COVID-19.

CDR3 amino acids: CATSDAGGRDEQFF. CDR3 nucleotides: TGTGCCACCAGTGATGCGGGGGGGCGGGATGAGCAGTTCTTC. V and J are TRBV24-1 and TRBJ2-1; TRBD2 matches at 9 bases. V lost 3 bases to trimming and J lost 8 bases; unmatched junction nucleotides: 4. This CDR3 comprises 14 residues. Germline loops: CDR1 KGHDR, CDR2 SFDVKD.